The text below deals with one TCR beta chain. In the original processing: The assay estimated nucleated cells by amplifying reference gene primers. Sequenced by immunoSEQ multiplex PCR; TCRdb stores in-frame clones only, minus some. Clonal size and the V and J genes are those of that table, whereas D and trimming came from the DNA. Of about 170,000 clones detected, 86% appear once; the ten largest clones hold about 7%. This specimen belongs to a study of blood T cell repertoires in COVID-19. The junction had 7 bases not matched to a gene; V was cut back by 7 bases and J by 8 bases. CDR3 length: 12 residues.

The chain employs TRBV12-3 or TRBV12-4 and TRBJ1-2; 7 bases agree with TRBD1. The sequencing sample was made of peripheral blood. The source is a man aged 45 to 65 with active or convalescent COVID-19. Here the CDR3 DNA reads TGTGCCAGCAATATCAGGGGGGAAGGCTACACCTTC. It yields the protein CASNIRGEGYTF.